Following are 22 T cell receptor beta chains from one sample sequenced in a study of pediatric ulcerative colitis. Rectal tissue came from one to two pinch biopsies taken at colonoscopy. Repertoires were generated with immunoSEQ multiplex PCR, while TCRdb's copy carries only in-frame clones and drops some. The profile shows 8,500 to 13,000 clones, 65% to 90% of them singletons. Sequencing used gut tissue. The receptors derive from a girl aged 5-17 years who was a control in a study of pediatric ulcerative colitis.

The chain employs TRBV4-1 and TRBJ1-1; 7 positions agree with TRBD1. The CDR3 consists of 15 residues. Trimming took 5 bases from V and 0 from J; bases not matched to a gene: 6. Per the germline V gene, CDR1 is MGHRA and CDR2 is YSYEKL. CDR3 in amino acids: CASSSQDRMNTEAFF. CDR3 bases: TGCGCCAGCAGCTCCCAGGACAGGATGAACACTGAAGCTTTCTTT.

The CDR3 region is CASSAGQGDYGYTF. The CDR3 DNA reads TGTGCCAGCAGCGCGGGACAGGGGGACTATGGCTACACCTTC. The chain is built from TRBV13 and TRBJ1-2, with 11 nucleotides matching TRBD1. Per germline, CDR1 PRHDT and CDR2 FYEKMQ (reference sequence). The CDR3 consists of 14 residues. The V gene end was trimmed by 5 bases and the J gene end by 3 bases; junction bases not matched to a gene: 2.

The CDR3 DNA follows: TGCGCCAGCAGCTTGCTACCCGGAGGGGGTGAGCAGTTCTTC. This sequence encodes CASSLLPGGGEQFF. The chain combines TRBV5-1 with TRBJ2-1; D possibly matches TRBD1 or TRBD2 (6 bases each). The germline CDR1 and CDR2 sequences are SGHRS and YFSETQ. Between the trimmed V and J ends, which lost 1 base and 9 bases, there was a span of 14 bases. The CDR3 has 14 amino acids.

The V call is TRBV25-1, the J call TRBJ1-4, with 9 nucleotides matching TRBD1. The V gene's germline CDR1 is MGHDK and CDR2 SYGVNS. J gave up 7 bases and V 4 bases, and 7 bases lay outside the gene matches. CDR3 length: 15 amino acids. The CDR3 DNA reads as TGTGCCAGCAGTGCCATACAGGGGGCGAGTGAAAAACTGTTTTTT. Its protein product is CASSAIQGASEKLFF.

The rearrangement joins TRBV6-5 to TRBJ2-2; D possibly corresponds to TRBD1 (6 bases). There are 15 residues in the CDR3. CDR1 and CDR2 (germline): MNHEY, SVGAGI. V was shortened by 4 bases and J by 2 bases, with 11 bases between the two germline ends. The CDR3 loop is CASSSGTPNTGELFF. As DNA, the CDR3 is TGTGCCAGCAGTTCCGGGACACCCAACACCGGGGAGCTGTTTTTT.

The chain links TRBV5-1 to TRBJ2-7; 9 positions match TRBD1. Per germline, CDR1 SGHRS and CDR2 YFSETQ. The CDR3 extends over 14 amino acids. The trim removed 4 bases at V and 6 bases at J, leaving 8 bases unmatched. CDR3 DNA sequence: TGCGCCAGCAGCATGCTAGGGACAGGGTCCGAGCAGTACTTC. Its protein product is CASSMLGTGSEQYF.

This sequence joins TRBV28 and TRBJ1-3; 10 nucleotides line up with TRBD1. J lost 2 bases, V lost 6 bases, and 19 bases had no gene match. This CDR3 is 20 amino acids long. Germline V gene data show CDR1 as MDHEN and CDR2 as SYDVKM. CDR3 in DNA: TGTGCCAGCAGACTACCTCCGGGACAGGGGCCACTCTTGGCTGGAAACACCATATATTTT. Translation gives CASRLPPGQGPLLAGNTIYF.

The V call is TRBV4-2, the J call TRBJ1-2; D is unclear. This CDR3 is 14 amino acids long. Germline-derived CDR1 and CDR2 are LGHNA and YNFKEQ. With 1 base removed from V and 5 bases from J, the gap between germline ends came to 11 bases. The CDR3: CASSQAELNYGYTF. The CDR3 DNA sequence: TGTGCCAGCAGCCAAGCCGAACTAAATTATGGCTACACCTTC.

The chain has TRBV28 and TRBJ1-5, with 11 bases fitting TRBD1. Trimming at V came to 6 bases and at J to 6 bases, leaving 4 bases not matched to a gene. Germline CDR1 is MDHEN and CDR2 is SYDVKM. This CDR3 comprises 14 residues. The CDR3 loop is CASRSGTGGQPQHF. As DNA, the CDR3 is TGTGCCAGCAGATCCGGGACAGGGGGTCAGCCCCAGCATTTT. Looking up the rest from reference TRBV28 and TRBJ1-5 gives the full variable domain: DVKVTQSSRYLVKRTGEKVFLECVQDMDHENMFWYRQDPGLGLRLIYFSYDVKMKEKGDIPEGYSVSREKKERFSLILESASTNQTSMYLCASRSGTGGQPQHFGDGTRLSIL.

The V gene is TRBV19, the J gene TRBJ2-7; D call uncertain. Germline CDR1 reads LNHDA; CDR2 reads SQIVND (reference sequence). The CDR3 consists of 12 residues. V was cut by 4 bases and J by 5 bases, with 9 bases left in between. In DNA, the CDR3 is TGTGCCAGTAGTACTCCGGCGGACGAGCAGTACTTC. Translating gives CASSTPADEQYF.

The table lists this clone with a few counts. At one boundary the junction diverges from the germline segment, which might be a read error. This sequence joins TRBV6-5 and TRBJ1-5; a weak D match, TRBD1 (6 bases). The CDR3 runs to 15 residues. Looked up from germline, CDR1 is MNHEY and CDR2 is SVGAGI. The CDR3 is CASSPGGRGKQPQHF. CDR3 nucleotide sequence: TGTGCCAGCAGTCCCGGAGGCAGGGGCAAACAGCCCCAGCATTTT.

This clone has a single count. The chain uses TRBV19 and TRBJ2-1, with 10 bases that match TRBD2. The ends lost 8 bases at V and 8 bases at J; junction bases unmatched: 15. The germline V gene encodes CDR1 LNHDA and CDR2 SQIVND (reference sequence). CDR3 length: 16 residues. CDR3 protein: CASERFSSGSFDEQFF. CDR3 in DNA: TGTGCCAGTGAGCGATTTTCTAGCGGGAGCTTTGATGAGCAGTTCTTC.

V is TRBV2 and J is TRBJ2-5; tentative D call: TRBD2 (6 bases). Between the trimmed V and J ends, which lost 3 bases and 4 bases, there was a span of 6 bases. The germline CDR1 and CDR2 sequences are SNHLY and FYNNEI. This CDR3 region has 12 residues. This CDR3 is CASSDGRETQYF. The CDR3 bases are TGTGCCAGCAGTGACGGGAGAGAGACCCAGTACTTC.

This chain links TRBV11-3 with TRBJ2-1; 11 nucleotides agree with TRBD2. The CDR3 totals 15 residues. Germline-derived CDR1 and CDR2 are SGHNT and YENEEA. The trim removed 5 bases at V and 3 bases at J, leaving 3 bases unmatched. The CDR3 DNA sequence: TGTGCCAGCAGCGCGCTAGCGGGAGGCTACAATGAGCAGTTCTTC. Translation gives CASSALAGGYNEQFF.

The chain combines TRBV20-1 with TRBJ2-1; D gene uncertain. The CDR3 is 10 amino acids. In germline, CDR1 is DFQATT, CDR2 SNEGSKA (reference sequence). Trimming removed 6 bases at V and 9 bases at J, with 9 bases between. CDR3 amino acids: CSASWREQFF. CDR3 sequence (DNA): TGCAGTGCCAGCTGGCGTGAGCAGTTCTTC.

V gene TRBV4-1 combines with J gene TRBJ2-7; unclear D gene. CDR1 and CDR2 from the germline V gene are MGHRA and YSYEKL. V shed 0 bases and J shed 0 bases, with 12 bases lying between them. This CDR3 spans 16 amino acids. Written as DNA, the CDR3 is TGCGCCAGCAGCCAAGAGATGCTAAGGAGCTCCTACGAGCAGTACTTC. It is translated as CASSQEMLRSSYEQYF.

This chain uses TRBV12-5 with TRBJ2-1, with 12 bases lining up with TRBD2. The CDR3 has 15 amino acids. V lost 6 bases and J lost 4; bases outside the gene matches: 4. Looked up from germline, CDR1 is LGHNT and CDR2 is FRNRAP. Here the CDR3 reads CASGPGLAGYNEQFF. CDR3 DNA: TGTGCTAGTGGCCCGGGACTAGCGGGTTACAATGAGCAGTTCTTC.

This clone was recorded only once. The V call is TRBV29-1, the J call TRBJ2-7, with 8 positions matching TRBD1. The germline CDR1 and CDR2 sequences are SQVTM and ANQGSEA. Germline trimming cut 3 bases from V and 4 bases from J; bases unmatched to any gene: 5. The CDR3 extends over 13 amino acids. The CDR3 nucleotides read TGCAGCGTTGAGGACAGGGAGTATTACGAGCAGTACTTC. Translated: CSVEDREYYEQYF.

As regards this clone: The sample holds other DNA sequences that translate to the same CDR3. This rearrangement joins TRBV12-5 to TRBJ1-1; the match to TRBD1 covers 7 bases. This CDR3 spans 14 amino acids. Germline assignment: CDR1 LGHNT and CDR2 FRNRAP. The V gene end was trimmed by 1 base and the J gene end by 1 base; junction bases not matched to a gene: 0. The CDR3 reads CASGLGQGNTEAFF. The CDR3, as DNA: TGTGCTAGTGGTTTGGGACAGGGGAACACTGAAGCTTTCTTT.

The chain employs TRBV10-1 and TRBJ2-7, with 8 bases fitting TRBD1. The CDR3 is 15 residues long. Germline V gives CDR1 WNHNN, CDR2 SYGVQD (reference sequence). V lost 6 bases and J lost 4; bases outside the gene matches: 11. The CDR3 sequence is CASSPSQGAKYEQYF. The CDR3 DNA follows: TGCGCCAGCAGCCCGAGCCAGGGGGCTAAATACGAGCAGTACTTC.

The genes are TRBV7-6 and TRBJ2-7; 9 positions match TRBD1. Germline values: CDR1 SGHVS, CDR2 FNYEAQ. V lost 1 base, J lost 1 base, and 8 bases stayed unmatched. The CDR3 runs 17 residues. In nucleotides, the CDR3 is TGTGCCAGCAGCTTAGATTATCAGGGACAGGGATCCTACGAGCAGTACTTC. Amino acids: CASSLDYQGQGSYEQYF.

This sequence joins TRBV19 and TRBJ1-2, with a possible D match to TRBD1 (5 bases). This CDR3 region has 15 residues. Germline CDR1 and CDR2: LNHDA and SQIVND (reference sequence). V dropped 3 bases and J dropped 2 bases, with 13 bases sitting between them. CDR3: CASSIRSQGNYGYTF. Here the CDR3 DNA reads TGTGCCAGTAGTATTCGGTCCCAGGGAAACTATGGCTACACCTTC.